Below, 9 T cell receptor beta chains from the same sample are listed, as sequenced in a study of OX40 agonist ivuxolimab in advanced cancers. Profiled with immunoSEQ multiplex PCR; TCRdb holds only in-frame clones, not every one. In the table there are around 8,000 clones, 90% of which are singletons. This specimen consisted of CD4+ or CD8+ T cells sorted from blood, obtained in a trial of the OX40 agonist ivuxolimab. The receptors were sampled from an adult with an advanced solid tumor such as melanoma, head and neck, liver or kidney cancer.

V is TRBV23-1 and J is TRBJ2-1; a possible D gene is TRBD1 (6 bases). TRBV23-1 is an ORF, and what it does is uncertain. Between the trimmed V and J ends, which lost 3 bases and 1 base, there was a span of 13 bases. The length of the CDR3 is 16 residues. The CDR3 DNA reads as TGCGCCAGCAGTCACCCTATCAGGGGTTCCTACAATGAGCAGTTCTTC. Translation: CASSHPIRGSYNEQFF.

The V call is TRBV7-6, the J call TRBJ2-4, with 10 bases matching TRBD1. Germline V gene sequence: CDR1 SGHVS, CDR2 FNYEAQ. The CDR3 totals 16 residues. Trimming at V came to 1 base and at J to 7 bases, leaving 7 bases not matched to a gene. The CDR3 bases are TGTGCCAGCAGCTTAGGAATAGGACAGGGGGGCAACATTCAGTACTTC. It codes for CASSLGIGQGGNIQYF.

The J gene is TRBJ2-7, the V gene TRBV6-6; 10 bases align to TRBD1. This CDR3 has 14 residues. V was clipped by 5 bases and J by 7 bases; unmatched bases: 8. Germline V lookup: CDR1 MNHNY, CDR2 SVGAGI (reference sequence). The CDR3 reads CASSALTGGREQYV. CDR3 nucleotides: TGTGCCAGCAGTGCACTGACAGGGGGCCGGGAGCAGTACGTC.

V usage is TRBV7-3 and J usage is TRBJ1-6; no definite D call. V dropped 3 bases and J dropped 8 bases, with 14 bases sitting between them. This CDR3 has 15 residues. The germline V gene has CDR1 SGHTA and CDR2 FQGTGA. This CDR3 reads CASSFSGLVDSPLHF. The CDR3 coding sequence is TGTGCCAGCAGCTTTTCCGGACTAGTAGATTCACCCCTCCACTTT.

The chain uses TRBV4-3 and TRBJ2-2; no clear D gene. V was trimmed by 5 bases and J by 7 bases, leaving 14 bases between them. The germline V gene has CDR1 LGHNA and CDR2 YSLEER. There are 14 residues in the CDR3. The CDR3 coding sequence is TGCGCCAGCAGCTTCGCGAAGACTGGCGGGGAGCTGTTTTTT. It translates to CASSFAKTGGELFF.

The V gene is TRBV2, the J gene TRBJ2-7; no clear D gene. Trimming cost V 1 base and J 2 bases, with 15 bases left between them. Germline loops: CDR1 SNHLY, CDR2 FYNNEI. CDR3 length equals 16 residues. The CDR3 DNA sequence: TGTGCCAGCAGTGAAGGTCTGGTCGGAGCTACCTACGAGCAGTACTTC. Protein sequence: CASSEGLVGATYEQYF. Full variable domain (outside the CDR3, taken from reference TRBV2 and TRBJ2-7): EPEVTQTPSHQVTQMGQEVILRCVPISNHLYFYWYRQILGQKVEFLVSFYNNEISEKSEIFDDQFSVERPDGSNFTLKIRSTKLEDSAMYFCASSEGLVGATYEQYFGPGTRLTVT.

This clone was recorded a few times. V and J are TRBV27 and TRBJ1-2, with unresolved D. Germline CDR1 MNHEY, CDR2 SMNVEV (reference sequence). This CDR3 has 13 residues. V lost 0 bases, J lost 8 bases, and 10 bases lay in between. This CDR3 reads CASSLSAVWGYTF. The CDR3 DNA reads as TGTGCCAGCAGTTTATCGGCCGTGTGGGGCTACACCTTC.

The rearrangement joins TRBV9 to TRBJ2-3; no definite D call. CDR1 and CDR2 (germline): SGDLS, YYNGEE. V was shortened by 0 bases and J by 4 bases, with 12 bases between the two germline ends. CDR3 length equals 15 residues. The CDR3 reads CASSVVSVGADTQYF. Here the CDR3 DNA reads TGTGCCAGCAGCGTAGTGAGCGTGGGCGCAGATACGCAGTATTTT.

The chain is built from TRBV29-1 and TRBJ1-2, with 9 bases fitting TRBD1. This CDR3 spans 12 amino acids. Trimming removed 6 bases from V and 10 bases from J; junction bases left unmatched: 9. Germline CDR1 is SQVTM and CDR2 is ANQGSEA. This chain's CDR3 is CSVGQGNSIYTF. CDR3 DNA: TGCAGCGTAGGACAGGGGAACTCTATCTACACCTTC.